The 22 T cell receptor beta chains listed next were all sequenced from one sample in a study of PD-1 blockade in classical Hodgkin lymphoma. Clones were read by immunoSEQ multiplex PCR, and TCRdb kept only the in-frame ones, dropping some. The data hold approximately 24,000 clones, with over 75% observed a single time. Relapse was seen in all patients after autologous stem cell transplantation, and brentuximab vedotin exposure was variable. The sequences come from peripheral blood mononuclear cells (PBMCs), collected at baseline. Source of these receptors: a human donor with classical Hodgkin lymphoma.

The count of this clone is one. The chain employs TRBV30 and TRBJ1-1; the match to TRBD1 covers 7 bases. V gave up 4 bases and J gave up 3 bases; unmatched junction bases: 5. This CDR3 comprises 13 residues. Looked up from germline, CDR1 is GTSNPN and CDR2 is SVGIG (reference sequence). The CDR3 here is CAWKYRGYTEAFF. The CDR3 nucleotides read TGTGCCTGGAAATACAGGGGTTACACTGAAGCTTTCTTT.

The chain recombines TRBV5-4 with TRBJ2-1; D is possibly TRBD2 (6 bases). Looked up from germline, CDR1 is SGHNT and CDR2 is YYREEE (reference sequence). Trimming stripped 5 bases from V and 0 bases from J, with 12 bases between. The CDR3 contains 15 residues. The CDR3 sequence is CASRLGGSSYNEQFF. CDR3 sequence (DNA): TGTGCCAGCAGGCTTGGGGGGAGCTCCTACAATGAGCAGTTCTTC. The variable domain in full, completed from reference TRBV5-4 and TRBJ2-1, reads ETGVTQSPTHLIKTRGQQVTLRCSSQSGHNTVSWYQQALGQGPQFIFQYYREEENGRGNFPPRFSGLQFPNYSSELNVNALELDDSALYLCASRLGGSSYNEQFFGPGTRLTVL.

This chain connects TRBV5-1 to TRBJ1-1; the D is unclear. Looked up from germline, CDR1 is SGHRS and CDR2 is YFSETQ. CDR3 length: 13 amino acids. Trimming removed 4 bases at V and 4 bases at J, with 11 bases between. The CDR3 reads CASSPHDGTEAFF. CDR3 coding DNA: TGCGCCAGCAGCCCCCACGACGGCACTGAAGCTTTCTTT. The entire variable domain, with the rest obtained from reference TRBV5-1 and TRBJ1-1, is as follows: KAGVTQTPRYLIKTRGQQVTLSCSPISGHRSVSWYQQTPGQGLQFLFEYFSETQRNKGNFPGRFSGRQFSNSRSEMNVSTLELGDSALYLCASSPHDGTEAFFGQGTRLTVV.

The chain employs TRBV7-6 and TRBJ2-3; D uncertain. V gave up 4 bases and J gave up 2 bases, with 7 bases separating them. Germline-derived CDR1 and CDR2 are SGHVS and FNYEAQ. This CDR3 contains 13 residues. CDR3 protein: CASSSQTTDTQYF. The CDR3 DNA reads as TGTGCCAGCAGCTCCCAGACCACAGATACGCAGTATTTT.

The rearrangement uses TRBV7-9 and TRBJ2-1, with D hard to call. Trimming took 7 bases from V and 0 from J, leaving 13 bases between them. The CDR3 totals 15 residues. Germline V CDR1 and CDR2: SEHNR, FQNEAQ (reference sequence). The CDR3: CASIDQERSYNEQFF. The CDR3 DNA reads as TGTGCCAGCATAGATCAGGAACGCTCCTACAATGAGCAGTTCTTC. The full variable domain, its missing parts supplied by reference TRBV7-9 and TRBJ2-1, is DTGVSQNPRHKITKRGQNVTFRCDPISEHNRLYWYRQTLGQGPEFLTYFQNEAQLEKSRLLSDRFSAERPKGSFSTLEIQRTEQGDSAMYLCASIDQERSYNEQFFGPGTRLTVL.

The chain is built from TRBV11-3 and TRBJ2-3, with D possibly matching TRBD1 (7 bases). This CDR3 has 16 amino acids. Germline V gene lookup returns CDR1 SGHNT and CDR2 YENEEA. Deletions cut 4 bases from V and 4 bases from J, with 18 bases between. The CDR3 region has the DNA TGTGCCAGCAGCTCCCTAGCAGGGGGGCCCGCAGATACGCAGTATTTT. This gives the protein CASSSLAGGPADTQYF.

As to this clone: In the same sample, other DNA sequences code for this CDR3. The genes are TRBV4-3 and TRBJ2-7; D possibly corresponds to TRBD1 (6 bases). This CDR3 has 14 amino acids. Germline V CDR1 and CDR2: LGHNA, YSLEER. The V end was cut by 0 bases, the J end by 2 bases, with 8 bases between. The CDR3 region has the DNA TGCGCCAGCAGCCAAGATCAGGGGCCCTACGAGCAGTACTTC. Translated, it gives CASSQDQGPYEQYF.

The J gene is TRBJ2-7, the V gene TRBV5-1, with no clear D. Germline loops: CDR1 SGHRS, CDR2 YFSETQ. The CDR3 extends over 14 amino acids. V lost 4 bases to trimming and J lost 1 base, with 12 bases between them. The CDR3 DNA reads TGCGCCAGCAGCACGGACGGTTTGTCCTACGAGCAGTACTTC. Its translation is CASSTDGLSYEQYF.

The chain uses TRBV6-5 and TRBJ2-7; 7 nucleotides line up with TRBD2. The CDR3 extends over 14 amino acids. V lost 1 base, J lost 3 bases, and 3 bases stayed unmatched. Germline-derived CDR1 and CDR2 are MNHEY and SVGAGI. CDR3 sequence reads: CASSYYTGGYEQYF. CDR3 DNA: TGTGCCAGCAGTTACTATACGGGGGGCTACGAGCAGTACTTC.

V gene TRBV14 combines with J gene TRBJ2-2; D not resolved. The CDR3 has 14 residues. Germline V lookup: CDR1 SGHDN, CDR2 FVKESK. V lost 7 bases to trimming and J lost 5 bases, with 14 bases between them. Written as DNA, the CDR3 is TGTGCCAGCACACATAACCTCGGAACCGGGGAGCTGTTTTTT. This codes for CASTHNLGTGELFF.

The V call is TRBV4-1, the J call TRBJ2-2; D may be TRBD1 or TRBD2 (5 bases each). Germline V lookup: CDR1 MGHRA, CDR2 YSYEKL. Trimming removed 4 bases at V and 2 bases at J, with 8 bases between. The CDR3 extends over 14 amino acids. CDR3 protein: CASSRGRNTGELFF. Written as DNA, the CDR3 is TGCGCCAGCAGCCGGGGACGTAACACCGGGGAGCTGTTTTTT.

The chain couples TRBV4-3 to TRBJ1-1; 8 positions agree with TRBD1. CDR3 length equals 13 residues. Germline V lookup: CDR1 LGHNA, CDR2 YSLEER. The junction had 1 base not matched to a gene; V was cut back by 3 bases and J by 4 bases. The CDR3 DNA sequence: TGCGCCAGCAGCCATACAGGGGGCACTGAAGCTTTCTTT. Protein: CASSHTGGTEAFF.

V gene TRBV7-3 combines with J gene TRBJ2-7; 7 bases line up with TRBD1. CDR1 SGHTA and CDR2 FQGTGA come from the germline V gene. V lost 1 base to trimming and J lost 5 bases; unmatched junction nucleotides: 8. The CDR3 covers 15 residues. CDR3 region: CASSLSGRGIDEQYF. The DNA for the CDR3 is TGTGCCAGCAGCTTAAGCGGCAGGGGGATCGACGAGCAGTACTTC.

This chain links TRBV27 with TRBJ1-4, with 9 bases matching TRBD1. J gave up 5 bases and V 3 bases, and 4 bases lay outside the gene matches. The CDR3 length is 15 residues. Germline V gene data show CDR1 as MNHEY and CDR2 as SMNVEV (reference sequence). The DNA for the CDR3 is TGTGCCAGCAGTTTGGGGGGGACAGGGAATGAAAAACTGTTTTTT. Translated, it gives CASSLGGTGNEKLFF.

This chain uses TRBV7-8 with TRBJ1-5, with 11 positions matching TRBD1. CDR1 SGHVS and CDR2 FQNEAQ come from the germline V gene. The CDR3 runs 14 residues. Unmatched junction bases numbered 4, after V lost 6 bases and J lost 6 bases. CDR3 residues: CASRGQGAGQPQHF. DNA for the CDR3: TGTGCCAGCAGAGGACAGGGGGCGGGTCAGCCCCAGCATTTT.

V gene TRBV19 combines with J gene TRBJ2-7, with 7 bases identical to TRBD2. Germline values: CDR1 LNHDA, CDR2 SQIVND (reference sequence). This CDR3 has 16 residues. With 3 bases clipped from V and 0 bases from J, the junction kept 8 bases outside the gene matches. The CDR3 nucleotides read TGTGCCAGTAGTATTTCTATGGGGGGGGACTCCTACGAGCAGTACTTC. Amino acids: CASSISMGGDSYEQYF.

This clone appeared a few times. V is TRBV6-5 and J is TRBJ2-7; 10 bases map to TRBD2. Trimming cost V 6 bases and J 3 bases; bases outside gene matches: 8. The CDR3 extends over 15 amino acids. The germline V gene has CDR1 MNHEY and CDR2 SVGAGI. CDR3 sequence (DNA): TGTGCCAGCAGACTTTCAGGGACTAGCGTCTACGAGCAGTACTTC. Its translation: CASRLSGTSVYEQYF.

The rearrangement uses TRBV19 and TRBJ2-4; no definite D call. The germline V gene encodes CDR1 LNHDA and CDR2 SQIVND (reference sequence). Trimming pared 3 bases from V and 8 bases from J, leaving 11 bases between. The CDR3 runs to 13 residues. The DNA of the CDR3 is TGTGCCAGTAGTATTAGCCCGTGGGACATTCAGTACTTC. It encodes CASSISPWDIQYF.

This clone was observed a handful of times. The chain employs TRBV7-8 and TRBJ1-2; no reliable D call. The germline CDR1 and CDR2 sequences are SGHVS and FQNEAQ. This CDR3 contains 16 residues. V was clipped by 3 bases and J by 5 bases, with 19 bases between them. The CDR3, as DNA: TGTGCCAGCAGCTTTGGTACTATCGATGGGGAATATGGCTACACCTTC. This translates into CASSFGTIDGEYGYTF.

The chain recombines TRBV2 with TRBJ1-6; D gene unclear. V lost 7 bases and J lost 7, with 8 bases in between. The CDR3 covers 12 residues. The germline CDR1 and CDR2 sequences are SNHLY and FYNNEI. The CDR3 DNA reads TGTGCCAGCACGCGGCAAAATTCACCCCTCCACTTT. Translated: CASTRQNSPLHF.

V gene TRBV7-8 combines with J gene TRBJ2-1; 7 bases line up with TRBD1. Germline-derived CDR1 and CDR2 are SGHVS and FQNEAQ. This CDR3 spans 14 amino acids. V shed 1 base, J shed 9 bases, and the junction held 6 bases outside the gene matches. Here the CDR3 reads CASSLGDRVSEQFF. The CDR3 DNA reads TGTGCCAGCAGCTTAGGCGACAGGGTAAGTGAGCAGTTCTTC.

This chain uses TRBV5-1 with TRBJ1-4; no firm D call. CDR1 is SGHRS and CDR2 is YFSETQ in the germline V gene. The CDR3 totals 15 residues. V was pared by 0 bases and J by 7 bases, with 13 bases between. CDR3 protein: CASSLGGKSSEKLFF. In nucleotides, the CDR3 is TGCGCCAGCAGCTTGGGTGGCAAGTCTAGTGAAAAACTGTTTTTT.